This passage covers 11 T cell receptor beta chains from one sample sequenced in a study of Siglec-9 on CD8 T cells in melanoma. TCRdb keeps only in-frame clones here, not all; method: immunoSEQ multiplex PCR. The sample contains 36,000 or so clones, approximately 83% of which appear only once. The sample taken for sequencing was Siglec-9- CD8+ T cells sorted from blood. The receptors originated from a human donor in good health.

The V call is TRBV4-1, the J call TRBJ1-1; D unclear. Trimming pared 4 bases from V and 6 bases from J, leaving 12 bases between. Germline values: CDR1 MGHRA, CDR2 YSYEKL. The length of the CDR3 is 13 residues. The CDR3 nucleotides are TGCGCCAGCAGCCCACCGGATAGGCCTGAAGCTTTCTTT. The encoded protein is CASSPPDRPEAFF.

This chain joins TRBV19 and TRBJ2-6; D remains unclear. The CDR3 length is 15 residues. Per germline, CDR1 LNHDA and CDR2 SQIVND (reference sequence). Between the trimmed V and J ends, which lost 3 bases and 9 bases, there was a span of 15 bases. CDR3 loop: CASSIRPNWDNVLTF. DNA for the CDR3: TGTGCCAGTAGTATCAGGCCAAACTGGGACAACGTCCTGACTTTC.

The rearrangement joins TRBV27 to TRBJ1-2; D uncertain. The germline CDR1 and CDR2 sequences are MNHEY and SMNVEV (reference sequence). The CDR3 is made up of 12 amino acids. V was trimmed by 5 bases and J by 4 bases, leaving 8 bases between them. CDR3 protein: CASSPTPYGYTF. CDR3 DNA sequence: TGTGCCAGCAGTCCAACTCCCTATGGCTACACCTTC.

The chain has TRBV30 and TRBJ1-2; TRBD1 matches at 7 bases. V was pared by 7 bases and J by 7 bases, with 6 bases of the junction left unmatched. This CDR3 region has 11 residues. Germline loops: CDR1 GTSNPN, CDR2 SVGIG (reference sequence). The CDR3 nucleotides read TGTGCCTCAGGGGGGTTCTCTGGCTACACCTTC. Its protein is CASGGFSGYTF.

V usage is TRBV11-1 and J usage is TRBJ1-5; D remains unclear. The CDR3 runs to 11 residues. Germline CDR1 reads SGHAT; CDR2 reads FQDESV (reference sequence). The CDR3, as DNA: TGTGCGGTGGGTTCAGGTCAGCCCCAGCATTTT. Translation gives CAVGSGQPQHF.

The rearrangement links TRBV27 to TRBJ2-1; TRBD2 might be the D (6 bases). V was clipped by 8 bases and J by 0 bases, with 11 bases between them. CDR3 length equals 14 residues. Germline CDR1 is MNHEY and CDR2 is SMNVEV (reference sequence). The CDR3 region is CASGGRGSYNEQFF. For the CDR3, the DNA is TGTGCCAGCGGCGGGCGGGGCTCCTACAATGAGCAGTTCTTC.

This clone showed up just once. This chain links TRBV13 with TRBJ2-7, with 12 bases matching TRBD2. Germline CDR1 PRHDT, CDR2 FYEKMQ (reference sequence). The CDR3 has 19 residues. V lost 1 base and J lost 5; bases outside the gene matches: 15. The CDR3 DNA follows: TGTGCCAGCAGCTTAGAACAGCCGGGCGCTAGCGGGAGGGCAGACGAGCAGTACTTC. This codes for CASSLEQPGASGRADEQYF.

The genes are TRBV25-1 and TRBJ2-7; tentatively, D is TRBD1 (6 bases). Between the trimmed V and J ends, which lost 10 bases and 0 bases, there was a span of 13 bases. Germline loops: CDR1 MGHDK, CDR2 SYGVNS. CDR3 length: 13 residues. This CDR3 is CATGTDSSYEQYF. DNA for the CDR3: TGTGCCACAGGGACGGACAGCTCCTACGAGCAGTACTTC.

This chain links TRBV28 with TRBJ2-5; possible D gene TRBD1, 6 bases. This CDR3 spans 12 amino acids. CDR1 is MDHEN, CDR2 SYDVKM, per germline. V was pared by 5 bases and J by 4 bases, with 8 bases between. CDR3 DNA sequence: TGTGCCAGCAGTACAGGGAGAGAGACCCAGTACTTC. Amino acid sequence: CASSTGRETQYF. The variable domain in full, completed from reference TRBV28 and TRBJ2-5, reads DVKVTQSSRYLVKRTGEKVFLECVQDMDHENMFWYRQDPGLGLRLIYFSYDVKMKEKGDIPEGYSVSREKKERFSLILESASTNQTSMYLCASSTGRETQYFGPGTRLLVL.

The chain recombines TRBV30 with TRBJ1-1; 8 positions agree with TRBD1. The CDR3 has 12 residues. CDR1 is GTSNPN, CDR2 SVGIG, per germline (reference sequence). The V segment lost 5 bases and the J segment 1 base; nucleotides outside the gene matches: 0. The CDR3 reads CAWGTGNTEAFF. CDR3 coding DNA: TGTGCCTGGGGGACAGGGAACACTGAAGCTTTCTTT.

This clone turned up a few times. The chain recombines TRBV2 with TRBJ1-1; 7 bases align to TRBD1. This CDR3 comprises 15 residues. The ends lost 6 bases at V and 1 base at J; junction bases unmatched: 8. Germline CDR1 is SNHLY and CDR2 is FYNNEI. CDR3 nucleotides: TGTGCCAGCAGGACAGGGTTTCGTGAGAACACTGAAGCTTTCTTT. Protein: CASRTGFRENTEAFF. The complete variable domain, with remaining parts taken from reference TRBV2 and TRBJ1-1, reads EPEVTQTPSHQVTQMGQEVILRCVPISNHLYFYWYRQILGQKVEFLVSFYNNEISEKSEIFDDQFSVERPDGSNFTLKIRSTKLEDSAMYFCASRTGFRENTEAFFGQGTRLTVV.